This T cell receptor beta chain derives from a study of T cells expressing NK-cell markers. No DNA is given; TCRdb re-called the 5' RACE reads and lists each CDR3 protein once. This sample lists approximately 420,000 distinct CDR3 sequences; its ten largest clones have roughly a tenth. This CDR3 region has 13 residues. CDR1 SQVTM and CDR2 ANQGSEA come from the germline V gene. The chain links TRBV29-1 to TRBJ1-1; checking the TCRdb D call of TRBD1 is not possible without DNA. The sequence derives from a woman aged 50 to 60 in good health. The sequenced sample consisted of blood T cells: a sorted CD56 or NKG2C T cell subset, CD4+ or CD8+ T cells, or bulk PBMC T cells (not recorded which). The CDR3 spells CSVAGTEDTEAFF.